This TCR beta chain is drawn from a study of identical twins. TCRdb reprocessed the 5' RACE reads via MiXCR and lists one record per CDR3 protein. Here the sample spans about 530,000 distinct CDR3 sequences, approximately 20% being singletons. This CDR3 has 17 amino acids. Germline V gives CDR1 SGHTA, CDR2 FQGNSA. Losses at the gene ends were 5 bases for V and 0 bases for J; bases not matched to a gene: 10. This clonotype came up once. Its antigen is as yet unknown. Study-wide results and caveats: Fewer insertions marked abundant cord blood beta clonotypes; young adult naive trended weakly, memory not at all.

The same sample was also used in a study of yellow fever vaccine responses in identical twins.

The sequence was collected from a young woman in good health. The sample consisted of CD4+ T cells sorted from blood. V is TRBV7-2 and J is TRBJ1-1; 9 nucleotides align to TRBD1. The CDR3 sequence: CASSRTGTGLLNTEAFF. The CDR3 nucleotides are TGTGCCAGCAGCCGAACTGGGACAGGGCTCCTGAACACTGAAGCTTTCTTT.